Reported below is one TCR beta chain. An end of the junction differs from the germline gene, which may be a read error. The source of the sample is a study of shared clonotypes between healthy human individuals. Genomic DNA belonging to each subset was distributed in equal measure over several immunoSEQ plates. Sequencing was performed with immunoSEQ multiplex PCR; in TCRdb, only in-frame clones are kept and a portion is missing. The sample has over a million clones; around 76% are singletons. The sample taken for sequencing was memory CD4+ T cells sorted from blood. The subset denotes: CD45RA-negative fraction. The receptor comes from a man aged 18 to 35 in good health.

The CDR3 sequence: CASSPGTVTDTQYF. The CDR3 DNA is TGTGCTAGCAGCCCCGGGACTGTCACAGATACGCAGTATTTT. V usage is TRBV7-7 and J usage is TRBJ2-3; TRBD2 might be the D (6 bases). Germline V gene lookup returns CDR1 SSHAT and CDR2 FNYEAQ (reference sequence). The CDR3 consists of 14 residues.